The clone carrying this T cell receptor (beta chain) was recorded a few times. Its antigen is not identified. Documented treatment: roughly 11-day PBMC culture with coronavirus spike peptide pools or control peptides (ViraFEST assay). Gathering of the CD4+ T cells, from the unexposed donor, took place before the COVID-19 pandemic (2011-2018). The data were taken from a study of vaccination and CD4 T cells after COVID-19. On the study more broadly: Blood was drawn a median around 72 days post second dose, range 14 to 241.

The CDR3 is 16 amino acids. An Oncomine TCR Beta short-read assay was used to sequence the DNA from cultured CD4+ T cells. Using its own MiXCR run on the PCR reads, TCRdb lists one record per CDR3 protein. The repertoire holds 9,300 or so distinct CDR3 sequences, with about 45% as singletons. Sequenced: CD4+ T cells from blood, cultured in vitro. The source is a human donor in good health. The chain carries TRBV21-1 and TRBJ2-7; TRBD1 is the table's D call and was not checked against the DNA. TRBV21-1 is a pseudogene locus. The CDR3 sequence is CASSGWTGPRPYEQYF. CDR3 DNA: TGTGCCAGCAGCGGGTGGACAGGCCCTAGACCCTACGAGCAGTACTTC.